The rows below give T cell receptor beta chains drawn from one sample of a study of OX40 agonist ivuxolimab in advanced cancers. Sequencing used immunoSEQ multiplex PCR; TCRdb keeps in-frame clones, though not all of them. The table shows 82,000 or so clones, with about nine tenths occurring only once. This specimen was CD4+ or CD8+ T cells sorted from blood, taken in a trial of the OX40 agonist ivuxolimab. These receptors were obtained from an adult with an advanced solid tumor such as melanoma, head and neck, liver or kidney cancer. Both conserved end residues are part of each CDR3. The D gene is left open where the match is weak. Some rows mark clone size as missing; the rest say once, few, many or name a class of expanded clone.

J | V | D | size | DNA | CDR3
TRBJ2-5 | TRBV6-1 | NA | NA | TGTGCCAGCAAAAGTACTGGGCAGGGTCAAGAGACCCAGTACTTC | CASKSTGQGQETQYF
TRBJ1-4 | TRBV30 | NA | NA | TGTGCCTCTTTACAGGGTTTTGGAGAAAAACTGTTTTTT | CASLQGFGEKLFF
TRBJ2-2 | TRBV5-6 | TRBD1 | NA | TGTGCCAGCAGCCTCTCTGGGACAGCCAACACCGGGGAGCTGTTTTTT | CASSLSGTANTGELFF
TRBJ2-3 | TRBV19 | TRBD1 | NA | TGTGCCAGTAGACAGGGGCAGCAACCCTACACAGATACGCAGTATTTT | CASRQGQQPYTDTQYF
TRBJ1-2 | TRBV7-9 | NA | once | TGTGCCAGCAGCCCTGGACAGCCATATGGCTACACCTTC | CASSPGQPYGYTF
TRBJ1-1 | TRBV11-1 | TRBD1 | NA | TGTGCCAGCAGCTTCAAGGGGCAGGGGGTGAACACTGAAGCTTTCTTT | CASSFKGQGVNTEAFF
TRBJ1-5 | TRBV27 | TRBD1 | NA | TGTGCCAGCAGTGCACAGGGACCGGGACAGGGGCGAATCAGCAATCAGCCCCAGCATTTT | CASSAQGPGQGRISNQPQHF
TRBJ1-1 | TRBV7-2 | TRBD1 | NA | TGTGCCAGCAGCCTCCAGACAGGGCTATCTGAAGCTTTCTTT | CASSLQTGLSEAFF
TRBJ2-5 | TRBV7-8 | TRBD1 | NA | TGTGCCAGCAGCCAAACGGGACAGTCAGGGACCCAGTACTTC | CASSQTGQSGTQYF
TRBJ1-5 | TRBV19 | TRBD1 | NA | TGTGCCAGTGCTATGGGACAGGGGACATATCAGCCCCAGCATTTT | CASAMGQGTYQPQHF
TRBJ2-7 | TRBV7-9 | TRBD1 | few | TGTGCCAGCAGCCTCTCCCAAGGGGGCTTATACGAGCAGTACTTC | CASSLSQGGLYEQYF
TRBJ1-2 | TRBV6-5 | NA | NA | TGTGCCAGCAGTTACTCTGGTGGGGGTGGCTACACCTTC | CASSYSGGGGYTF
TRBJ1-4 | TRBV10-1 | TRBD1 | NA | TGCGCCAGCAGTGAAGGACAGGCAACTAATGAAAAACTGTTTTTT | CASSEGQATNEKLFF
TRBJ1-3 | TRBV7-8 | NA | once | TGTGCCAGCAGCCGGGGATTGGATGGAAACACCATATATTTT | CASSRGLDGNTIYF
TRBJ2-5 | TRBV6-5 | NA | NA | TGTGCCACCCGGGCGGCCCAGGAGACCCAGTACTTC | CATRAAQETQYF
TRBJ2-2 | TRBV11-2 | TRBD1 | NA | TGTGCCAGCAGCCCAAGTCCAGGGGGCGTCACCGGGGAGCTGTTTTTT | CASSPSPGGVTGELFF
TRBJ2-7 | TRBV30 | TRBD2 | NA | TGTGCCTGGAGAGGCCTAGCGGGACTGACCGAGCAGTACTTC | CAWRGLAGLTEQYF
TRBJ1-4 | TRBV10-3 | NA | NA | TGTGCCACAGGACAGAACACAACTAATGAAAAACTGTTTTTT | CATGQNTTNEKLFF
TRBJ1-3 | TRBV7-2 | NA | NA | TGTGCCAGCAGCTTTCCAGGGAGCTCTGGAAACACCATATATTTT | CASSFPGSSGNTIYF
TRBJ2-7 | TRBV19 | NA | NA | TGTGCCAGTAGTATTGGGACCTACTCCTACGAGCAGTACTTC | CASSIGTYSYEQYF